This T cell receptor (beta chain) was obtained from a study of T cells after yellow fever vaccination. Across the study: The authors prepared low-cell-number fractions using SMART-Seq v4 Ultra Low Input. The study's findings and limits: Weaker, the secondary response peaked sooner, at day 5 versus 15. A large majority of primary-vaccination clones showed up again after the booster (around 95% CD4, roughly 88% CD8).

Between the trimmed V and J ends, which lost 0 bases and 9 bases, there was a span of 21 bases. The germline gives CDR1 LGHNA, CDR2 YNFKEQ. This CDR3 spans 17 amino acids. Making TCR cDNA involved 5'RACE template switching, which added UMIs and a universal primer site. One entry per CDR3 protein results from TCRdb running MiXCR on the 5' RACE reads. This table holds 170,000 or so distinct CDR3 sequences, approximately 10% found once. This clonotype was picked up a small number of times. Its antigen is not identified. This receptor was obtained from a man younger than 30 who received the YFV17D yellow fever vaccine. The sample in question was CD8+ T cells sorted from PBMCs, obtained 45 days after the yellow fever booster vaccination. This chain connects TRBV4-2 to TRBJ1-5, with D tentatively TRBD1 (5 bases). CDR3 sequence: CASSQDEVPGPSGPQHF. The CDR3 nucleotides are TGTGCCAGCAGCCAAGATGAGGTCCCGGGGCCCTCCGGGCCCCAGCATTTT.